The clone carrying this T cell receptor beta chain was counted ten times or more. Its cognate antigen is unknown. Regarding time point: persistent/refractory GD, antithyroid drugs over 5 years with positive TRAb. PBMC RNA was the source of the TCR library. Xi'an, China, was home to the endocrinology department that provided patients. The data are from a study of regulatory T cells in long-lasting Graves disease. Overall study: It was over 5 years of antithyroid drugs, with positive TSH receptor antibodies, that meant persistent Graves' disease. Points from the study as a whole: Newly diagnosed disease favored TRBV20-1 and TRBJ2-1 over persistent disease. Persistent patients had more shared public clonotypes (approximately 2,700) than new patients (about 900).

Researchers made TCR beta libraries by using iRepertoire HTBI primers and running Arm-PCR on CDR3 regions. MiXCR, run by TCRdb on the multiplex PCR reads, gives a single entry per CDR3 protein. The sample shows over 450,000 distinct CDR3 sequences, 20% to 25% of them seen only once. Germline V gives CDR1 LNHDA, CDR2 SQIVND (reference sequence). The CDR3 consists of 14 residues. Trimming cost V 3 bases and J 5 bases, with 10 bases left between them. This TCR was sampled from a female donor with Graves disease. The sample here was peripheral blood mononuclear cells (PBMCs), taken when the disease was refractory, from a patient treated with antithyroid drugs. The chain is built from TRBV19 and TRBJ1-4; tentatively, D is TRBD1 (5 bases). CDR3 bases: TGTGCCAGTAGTATCGCAGGGTTAAATGAAAAACTGTTTTTT. Residues: CASSIAGLNEKLFF.